This TCR beta chain was identified during a study of shared clonotypes between healthy human individuals. Study-wide results and caveats: Lower generation probabilities were found for non-shared clonotypes than for those shared by all four donors. Around 5% was the fraction of naive CD4 clonotypes found shared across a few donors.

The V gene's germline CDR1 is SGHRS and CDR2 YFSETQ. The CDR3 covers 13 residues. Trimming pared 0 bases from V and 6 bases from J, leaving 9 bases between. The genomic DNA of each subset was split evenly across several immunoSEQ plates. Generated by immunoSEQ multiplex PCR, the TCRdb table keeps only in-frame clones and is missing some. The sample records some 2.1 million clones, 90% to 95% being singletons. In this sample, this clone turned up once. Its antigen is unknown. The chain couples TRBV5-1 to TRBJ1-2, with D perhaps TRBD1 (5 bases). Input material: naive CD4+ T cells sorted from blood. Specified subset: CD45RA+ positively selected. This clonotype was obtained from a man aged 18 to 30 in good health. CDR3 amino acids: CASSLGQRDGYTF. The CDR3 DNA reads as TGCGCCAGCAGCTTGGGACAGCGCGATGGCTACACCTTC.